What follows are 4 T cell receptor beta chains derived from one specimen sequenced in a study of T-cell reconstitution after alpha-beta-depleted transplantation in children. Researchers prepared the TCRbeta library using unique molecular identifiers, the study reports. TCRdb passed the PCR reads through MiXCR, listing each CDR3 protein once. The data contain hundreds of thousands of distinct CDR3 sequences, approximately 17% of them singletons. Sequences were derived from PBMCs from the stem cell graft donor, sampled from the stem cell graft. These receptors all stem from a human donor who donated a stem cell graft to a child with acute myeloid leukemia.

There are a few counts of this clonotype. CDR3 loop: CASSLPGRGRNGYTF. The CDR3 DNA follows: TGTGCCAGCAGCTTACCGGGCAGGGGTAGGAATGGCTACACCTTC. The chain combines TRBV7-2 with TRBJ1-2; a possible D gene is TRBD1 (6 bases). Trimming left V 2 bases short and J 6 bases short, with 16 bases between. CDR3 length equals 15 residues. In germline, CDR1 is SGHTA, CDR2 FQGNSA.

This clonotype came up many times. The CDR3: CSARDALYGYTF. The CDR3 DNA follows: TGCAGTGCTAGAGATGCCCTATATGGCTACACCTTC. The rearrangement links TRBV20-1 to TRBJ1-2; D is ambiguous. The CDR3 has 12 residues. CDR1 and CDR2 from the germline V gene are DFQATT and SNEGSKA (reference sequence). Trimming cost V 0 bases and J 5 bases, with 7 bases left between them.

J is TRBJ2-3 and V is TRBV7-9; D may be TRBD1 or TRBD2 (6 bases each). The ends were cut back, 1 base at V and 3 bases at J, with 14 bases in the middle. The CDR3 is 16 residues long. Germline V gene sequence: CDR1 SEHNR, CDR2 FQNEAQ (reference sequence). The CDR3 is CASSLGRDIITDTQYF. The CDR3 DNA sequence: TGTGCCAGCAGCTTAGGGCGGGACATCATAACAGATACGCAGTATTTT.

CDR3 region: CASSYVAGNTIYF. The CDR3 coding sequence is TGTGCCAGCAGTTACGTTGCTGGAAACACCATATATTTT. The chain links TRBV6-5 to TRBJ1-3; D is unresolved. V gave up 2 bases and J gave up 2 bases, with 4 bases separating them. The germline V gene has CDR1 MNHEY and CDR2 SVGAGI. The CDR3 is 13 amino acids.